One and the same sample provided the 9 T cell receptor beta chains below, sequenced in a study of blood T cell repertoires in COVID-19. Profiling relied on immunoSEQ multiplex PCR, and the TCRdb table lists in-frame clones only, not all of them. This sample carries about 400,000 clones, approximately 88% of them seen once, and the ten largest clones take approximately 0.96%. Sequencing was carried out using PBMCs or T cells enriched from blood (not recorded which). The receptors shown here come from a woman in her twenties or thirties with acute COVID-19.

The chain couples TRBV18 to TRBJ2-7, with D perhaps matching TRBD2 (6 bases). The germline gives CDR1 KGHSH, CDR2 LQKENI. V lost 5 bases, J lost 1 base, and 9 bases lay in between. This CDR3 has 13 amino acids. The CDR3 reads CASSAGRSYEQYF. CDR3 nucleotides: TGTGCCAGCTCAGCAGGGAGGTCCTACGAGCAGTACTTC.

CDR3 protein: CASSTGRAFF. In DNA, the CDR3 is TGTGCCAGCAGTACGGGGAGAGCTTTCTTT. The chain carries TRBV2 and TRBJ1-1; the D is unclear. Between the trimmed V and J ends, which lost 5 bases and 10 bases, there was a span of 8 bases. Germline V gene sequence: CDR1 SNHLY, CDR2 FYNNEI. CDR3 length: 10 residues.

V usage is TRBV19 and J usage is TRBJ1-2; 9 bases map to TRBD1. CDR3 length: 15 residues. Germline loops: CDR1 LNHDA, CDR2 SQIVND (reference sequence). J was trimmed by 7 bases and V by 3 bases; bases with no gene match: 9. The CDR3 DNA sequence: TGTGCCAGTAGTATCTGGGACAGGGTGATAGGTGGCTACACCTTC. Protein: CASSIWDRVIGGYTF.

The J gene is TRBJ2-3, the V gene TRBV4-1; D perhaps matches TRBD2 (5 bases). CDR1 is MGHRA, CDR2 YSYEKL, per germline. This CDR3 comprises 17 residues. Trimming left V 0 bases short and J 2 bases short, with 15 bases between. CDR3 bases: TGCGCCAGCAGCCAAGATCTACAGCGGACTCCCACAGATACGCAGTATTTT. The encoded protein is CASSQDLQRTPTDTQYF.

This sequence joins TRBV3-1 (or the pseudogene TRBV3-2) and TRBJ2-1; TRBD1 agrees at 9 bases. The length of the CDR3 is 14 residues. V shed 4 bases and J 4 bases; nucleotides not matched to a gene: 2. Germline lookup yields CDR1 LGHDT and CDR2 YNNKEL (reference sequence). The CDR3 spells CASSRDRAYNEQFF. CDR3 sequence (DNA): TGTGCCAGCAGCCGGGACAGGGCATACAATGAGCAGTTCTTC.

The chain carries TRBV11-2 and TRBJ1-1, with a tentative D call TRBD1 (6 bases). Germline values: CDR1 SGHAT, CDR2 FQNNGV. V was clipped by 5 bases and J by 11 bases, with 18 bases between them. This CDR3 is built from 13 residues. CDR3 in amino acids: CASSTQGWDMAFF. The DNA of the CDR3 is TGTGCCAGCAGCACACAGGGCTGGGATATGGCTTTCTTT.

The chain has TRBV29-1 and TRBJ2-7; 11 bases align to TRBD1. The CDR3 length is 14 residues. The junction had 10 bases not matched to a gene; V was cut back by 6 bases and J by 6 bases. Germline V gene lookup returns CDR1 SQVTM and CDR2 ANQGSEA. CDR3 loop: CSVGGWTGGAEQYF. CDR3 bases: TGCAGCGTCGGAGGCTGGACAGGGGGCGCCGAGCAGTACTTC.

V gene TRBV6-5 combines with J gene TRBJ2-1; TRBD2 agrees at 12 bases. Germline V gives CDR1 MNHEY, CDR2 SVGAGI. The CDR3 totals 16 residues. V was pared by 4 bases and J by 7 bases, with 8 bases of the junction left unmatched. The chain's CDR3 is CASSSATSGGLNEQFF. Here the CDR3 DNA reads TGTGCCAGCAGTTCCGCGACTAGCGGGGGACTGAATGAGCAGTTCTTC.

The CDR3 protein is CASSYRGTGPYEQYF. The CDR3, as DNA: TGTGCCAGCAGTTACCGGGGGACAGGACCCTACGAGCAGTACTTC. V and J are TRBV6-2 or TRBV6-3 and TRBJ2-7; 8 positions match TRBD1. V trimming: 2 bases; J trimming: 2 bases; junction bases outside the gene matches: 5. The CDR3 is made up of 15 amino acids. Germline CDR1 MNHEY, CDR2 SVGEGT.